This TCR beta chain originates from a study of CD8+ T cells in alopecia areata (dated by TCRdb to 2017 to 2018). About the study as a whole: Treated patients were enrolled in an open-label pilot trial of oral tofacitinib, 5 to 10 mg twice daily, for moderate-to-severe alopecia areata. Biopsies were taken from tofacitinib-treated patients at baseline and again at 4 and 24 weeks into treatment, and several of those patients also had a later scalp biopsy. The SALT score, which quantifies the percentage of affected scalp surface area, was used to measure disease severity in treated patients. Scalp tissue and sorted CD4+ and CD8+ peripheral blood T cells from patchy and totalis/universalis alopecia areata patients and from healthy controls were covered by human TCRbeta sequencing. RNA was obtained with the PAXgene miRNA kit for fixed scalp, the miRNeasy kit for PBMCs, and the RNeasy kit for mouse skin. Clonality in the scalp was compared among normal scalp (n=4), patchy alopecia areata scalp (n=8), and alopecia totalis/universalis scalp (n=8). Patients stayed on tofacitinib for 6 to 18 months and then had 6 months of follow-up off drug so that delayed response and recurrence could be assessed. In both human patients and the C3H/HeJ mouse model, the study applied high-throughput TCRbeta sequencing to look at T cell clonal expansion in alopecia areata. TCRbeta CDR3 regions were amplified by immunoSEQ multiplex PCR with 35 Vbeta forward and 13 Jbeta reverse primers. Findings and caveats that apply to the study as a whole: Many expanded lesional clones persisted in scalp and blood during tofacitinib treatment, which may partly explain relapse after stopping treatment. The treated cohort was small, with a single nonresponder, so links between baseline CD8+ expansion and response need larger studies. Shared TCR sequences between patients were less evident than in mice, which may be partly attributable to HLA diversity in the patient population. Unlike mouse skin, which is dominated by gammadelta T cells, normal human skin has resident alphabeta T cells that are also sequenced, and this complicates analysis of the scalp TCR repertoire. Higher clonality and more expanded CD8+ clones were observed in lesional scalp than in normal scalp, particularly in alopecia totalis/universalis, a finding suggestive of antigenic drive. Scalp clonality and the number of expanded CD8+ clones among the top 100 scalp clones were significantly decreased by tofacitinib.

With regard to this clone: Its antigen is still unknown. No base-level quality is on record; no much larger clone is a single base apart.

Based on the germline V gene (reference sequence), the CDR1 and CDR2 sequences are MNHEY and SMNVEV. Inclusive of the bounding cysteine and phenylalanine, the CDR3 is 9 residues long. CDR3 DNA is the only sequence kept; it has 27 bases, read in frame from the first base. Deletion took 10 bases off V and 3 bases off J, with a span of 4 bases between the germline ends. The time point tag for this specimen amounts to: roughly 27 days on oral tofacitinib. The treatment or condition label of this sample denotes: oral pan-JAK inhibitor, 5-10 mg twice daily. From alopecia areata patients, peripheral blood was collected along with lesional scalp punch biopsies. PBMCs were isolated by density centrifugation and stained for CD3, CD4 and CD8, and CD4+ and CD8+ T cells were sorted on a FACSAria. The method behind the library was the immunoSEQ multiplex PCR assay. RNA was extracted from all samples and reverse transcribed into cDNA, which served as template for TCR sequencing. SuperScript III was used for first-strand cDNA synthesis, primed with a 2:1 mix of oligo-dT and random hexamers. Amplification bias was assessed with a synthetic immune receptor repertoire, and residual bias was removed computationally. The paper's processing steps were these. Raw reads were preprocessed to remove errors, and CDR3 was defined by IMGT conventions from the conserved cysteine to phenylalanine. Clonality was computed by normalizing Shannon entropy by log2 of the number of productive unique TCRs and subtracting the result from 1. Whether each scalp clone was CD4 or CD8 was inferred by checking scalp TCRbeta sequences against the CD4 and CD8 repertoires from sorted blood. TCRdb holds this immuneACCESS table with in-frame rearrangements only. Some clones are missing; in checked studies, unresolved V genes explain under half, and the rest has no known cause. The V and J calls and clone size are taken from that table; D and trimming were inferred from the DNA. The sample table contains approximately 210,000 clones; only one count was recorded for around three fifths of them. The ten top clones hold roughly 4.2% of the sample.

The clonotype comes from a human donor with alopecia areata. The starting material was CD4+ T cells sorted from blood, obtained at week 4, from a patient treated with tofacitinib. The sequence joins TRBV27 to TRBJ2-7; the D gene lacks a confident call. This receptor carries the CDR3 CAMNYEQYF. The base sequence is TGTGCCATGAACTACGAGCAGTACTTC.